A selection of T cell receptor beta chains follows, all from one sample in a study of CD8+CD57+ T cells in acquired aplastic anemia. TCRdb re-called the reads with MiXCR, one entry per CDR3 protein. Of about 130,000 distinct CDR3 sequences in the sample, 35% to 50% were seen once. Source material: sorted CD4+, CD8+, or CD8+CD57+ T cells (not recorded which) from PBMCs. The receptors were gathered from a human donor in good health, serving as a control. The CDR3 runs from the conserved cysteine through the conserved F or W. A D gene is named only where the DNA matches it firmly. Clone size is shown for a subset of rows, as once, few, many or a class of expanded clone.

CDR3 DNA	CDR3 protein	V gene	J gene	CDR3 length	D gene	clone size
TGTGCCAGCAGTCCCTTCGGACGGAGAAATGAAAAACTGTTTTTT	CASSPFGRRNEKLFF	TRBV12-3/TRBV12-4	TRBJ1-4	15	NA	many
TGTGCCATCAGTGAGTATAGATCGGGGTCCGTGAACACTGAAGCTTTCTTT	CAISEYRSGSVNTEAFF	TRBV10-3	TRBJ1-1	17	NA	NA
TGTGCCAGCAGTGAAATGAGACAGGGATCCGGGGAGCTGTTTTTT	CASSEMRQGSGELFF	TRBV2	TRBJ2-2	15	TRBD1	many
TGTGCTAGTGGTTTGGTACACGCTAGTTCCCACAATGAGCAGTTCTTC	CASGLVHASSHNEQFF	TRBV12-5	TRBJ2-1	16	NA	NA
TGTGCCAGCAGTACGAGGACAGGGGTGATGACTGAAGCTTTCTTT	CASSTRTGVMTEAFF	TRBV12-3/TRBV12-4	TRBJ1-1	15	TRBD1	once
TGTGCCGCAAATGGGCCAGGGAATGAAAAACTGTTTTTT	CAANGPGNEKLFF	TRBV10-3	TRBJ1-4	13	NA	NA
TGTGCCAGCAGCGCCGTGGGGAGCCTCCAAGAGACCCAGTACTTC	CASSAVGSLQETQYF	TRBV25-1	TRBJ2-5	15	NA	few
TGTGCCAGCAGCTTGACACGGCAGGACACTGAAGCTTTCTTT	CASSLTRQDTEAFF	TRBV2	TRBJ1-1	14	NA	NA
TGTGCCAGTAGTATGACTGGGGAGCTGTTTTTT	CASSMTGELFF	TRBV19	TRBJ2-2	11	NA	NA
TGCAGTGCTCGCGGGGGGCTAGCGGGAGGAGGCGAGCGGTACTTC	CSARGGLAGGGERYF	TRBV20-1	TRBJ2-7	15	TRBD2	NA
TGCAGTGCTAGTGCGACAGCCCCGGTGGCTAACTATGGCTACACCTTC	CSASATAPVANYGYTF	TRBV20-1	TRBJ1-2	16	NA	NA
TGTGCCAGTAAATCGGACGGTGACACTGCTGGCTACACCTTC	CASKSDGDTAGYTF	TRBV19	TRBJ1-2	14	NA	NA